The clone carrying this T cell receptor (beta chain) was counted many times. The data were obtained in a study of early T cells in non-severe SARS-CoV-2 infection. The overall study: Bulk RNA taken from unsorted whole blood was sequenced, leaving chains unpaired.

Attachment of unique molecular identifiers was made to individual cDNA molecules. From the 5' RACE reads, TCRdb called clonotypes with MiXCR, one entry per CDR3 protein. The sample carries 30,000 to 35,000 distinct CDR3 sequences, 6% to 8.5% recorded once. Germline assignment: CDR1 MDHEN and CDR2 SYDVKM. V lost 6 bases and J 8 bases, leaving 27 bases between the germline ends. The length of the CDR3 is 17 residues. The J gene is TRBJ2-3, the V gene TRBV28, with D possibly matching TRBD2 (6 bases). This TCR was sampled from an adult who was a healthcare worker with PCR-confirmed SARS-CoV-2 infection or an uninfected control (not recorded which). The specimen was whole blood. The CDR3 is CASRGGRFEQSSGTQYF. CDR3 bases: TGTGCCAGCAGGGGGGGAAGATTCGAACAATCAAGCGGTACGCAGTATTTT.